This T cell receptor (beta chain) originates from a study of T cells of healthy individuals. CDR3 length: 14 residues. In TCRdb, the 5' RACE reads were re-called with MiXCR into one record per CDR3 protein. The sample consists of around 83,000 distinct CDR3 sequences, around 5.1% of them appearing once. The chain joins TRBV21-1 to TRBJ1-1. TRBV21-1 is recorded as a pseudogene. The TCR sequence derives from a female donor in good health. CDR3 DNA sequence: TGTGCCAGCAGCAAAGTGGAGATAGAATTGGAAGCTTTCTTT. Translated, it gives CASSKVEIELEAFF.